Below, 10 T cell receptor beta chains from the same sample are listed, as sequenced in a study of memory CD4+ T cells and cytomegalovirus serostatus. Single viable CD3+CD4+CD8-CD45RO+ cells were sorted as the memory CD4+ T cells. The protocol was immunoSEQ multiplex PCR, while the TCRdb copy is restricted to in-frame clones and leaves out a portion. The sample shows about 58,000 clones, approximately 82% of them seen only once. Sequencing was performed on memory CD4+ T cells from blood. The receptors originated from an adult in good health and CMV-seronegative. Some clones in this sample may be carry-over from other donors' samples.

This clone came up a few times. The chain links TRBV7-2 to TRBJ2-2; D might be TRBD1 (6 bases). The germline V and J ends were trimmed by 5 bases and 1 base, with 8 bases remaining between them. This CDR3 has 14 amino acids. Germline V lookup: CDR1 SGHTA, CDR2 FQGNSA. Here the CDR3 reads CASSRQVNTGELFF. CDR3 DNA: TGTGCCAGCAGCCGACAGGTGAACACCGGGGAGCTGTTTTTT.

This chain joins TRBV25-1 and TRBJ1-2; D perhaps matches TRBD1 (5 bases). The germline V gene has CDR1 MGHDK and CDR2 SYGVNS. The CDR3 runs 12 residues. V was cut by 10 bases and J by 3 bases, with 12 bases left in between. The DNA of the CDR3 is TGTGCCACCGGACGGGACCACTATGGCTACACCTTC. It specifies CATGRDHYGYTF.

This chain connects TRBV7-2 to TRBJ2-5; TRBD1 might be the D (5 bases). The CDR3 runs to 14 residues. Germline V gives CDR1 SGHTA, CDR2 FQGNSA. Trimming removed 4 bases from V and 1 base from J, with 10 bases in between. CDR3 residues: CASSSRQSQETQYF. CDR3 DNA: TGTGCCAGCAGCTCAAGACAGTCCCAAGAGACCCAGTACTTC.

CDR3 region: CASSLALLAGGNNEQFF. For the CDR3, the DNA is TGTGCCAGCAGCTTAGCTCTTCTAGCGGGGGGGAACAATGAGCAGTTCTTC. This rearrangement joins TRBV7-2 to TRBJ2-1; 12 bases map to TRBD2. Unmatched junction bases numbered 5, after V lost 0 bases and J lost 5 bases. The germline gives CDR1 SGHTA, CDR2 FQGNSA. The CDR3 runs 17 residues.

The chain employs TRBV4-3 and TRBJ2-3; D uncertain. CDR3 length equals 13 residues. Germline CDR1 reads LGHNA; CDR2 reads YSLEER. V dropped 1 base and J dropped 4 bases, with 6 bases sitting between them. The CDR3 coding sequence is TGCGCCAGCAGCCAAGTCCCCCCAGATACGCAGTATTTT. Its translation: CASSQVPPDTQYF.

This chain links TRBV9 with TRBJ1-1; no definite D call. V lost 0 bases, J lost 3 bases, and 18 bases lay in between. This CDR3 is 17 amino acids long. Germline values: CDR1 SGDLS, CDR2 YYNGEE. Here the CDR3 reads CASSVGGYVGSYTEAFF. CDR3 in DNA: TGTGCCAGCAGCGTAGGAGGTTATGTTGGCAGTTACACTGAAGCTTTCTTT.

Only a few counts were recorded for this clone. The V call is TRBV7-9, the J call TRBJ2-7, with D possibly matching TRBD1 (6 bases). The V gene lost 5 bases and the J gene lost 2 bases, with 13 bases spanning the gap. Germline V gene sequence: CDR1 SEHNR, CDR2 FQNEAQ (reference sequence). CDR3 size: 14 residues. The CDR3 bases are TGTGCCAGCAGCCCGCAGGGGATACCCTACGAGCAGTACTTC. Encoded protein: CASSPQGIPYEQYF.

The chain combines TRBV2 with TRBJ1-5; D not resolved. Germline CDR1 reads SNHLY; CDR2 reads FYNNEI. This CDR3 has 15 residues. With 0 bases removed from V and 10 bases from J, the gap between germline ends came to 16 bases. The CDR3 region has the DNA TGTGCCAGCAGTGAAGCGGTGCCTGGACTAGGACCCCAGCATTTT. Translating gives CASSEAVPGLGPQHF.

The chain recombines TRBV7-9 with TRBJ2-7, with 11 bases lining up with TRBD1. The trim removed 5 bases at V and 9 bases at J, leaving 9 bases unmatched. The CDR3 contains 14 residues. Germline V gene lookup returns CDR1 SEHNR and CDR2 FQNEAQ (reference sequence). CDR3 in DNA: TGTGCCAGCAGCATCCGGACAGGGGGCGGACTGCAGTACTTC. This sequence encodes CASSIRTGGGLQYF.

This chain uses TRBV6-5 with TRBJ2-5; 7 bases map to TRBD1. V dropped 6 bases and J dropped 1; count of bases not matched to a gene: 5. The CDR3 runs to 14 residues. The germline CDR1 and CDR2 sequences are MNHEY and SVGAGI. The CDR3 sequence is CASSPGTVQETQYF. The CDR3 DNA reads TGTGCCAGCAGCCCAGGGACAGTCCAAGAGACCCAGTACTTC.